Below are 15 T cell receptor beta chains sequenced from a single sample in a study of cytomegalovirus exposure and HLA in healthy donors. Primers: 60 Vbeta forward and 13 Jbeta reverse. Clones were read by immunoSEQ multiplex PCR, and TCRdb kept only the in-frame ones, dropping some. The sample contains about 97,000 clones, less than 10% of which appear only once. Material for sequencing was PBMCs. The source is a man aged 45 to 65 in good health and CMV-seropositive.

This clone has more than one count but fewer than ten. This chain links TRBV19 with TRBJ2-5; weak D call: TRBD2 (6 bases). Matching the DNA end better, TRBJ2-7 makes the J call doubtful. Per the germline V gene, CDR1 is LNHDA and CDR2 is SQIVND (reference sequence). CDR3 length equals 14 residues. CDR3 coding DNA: TGTGCCAGTAGCGTTAGCGGAAGCTCCTACGAGCAGTACTTC. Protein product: CASSVSGSSYEQYF.

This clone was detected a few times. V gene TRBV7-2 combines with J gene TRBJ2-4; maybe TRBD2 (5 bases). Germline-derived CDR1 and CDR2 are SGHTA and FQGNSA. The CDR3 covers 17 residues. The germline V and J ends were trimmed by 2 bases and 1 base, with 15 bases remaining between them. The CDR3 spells CASSLSRGVAAKNIQYF. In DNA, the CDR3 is TGTGCCAGCAGCTTATCCCGGGGTGTGGCGGCCAAAAACATTCAGTACTTC.

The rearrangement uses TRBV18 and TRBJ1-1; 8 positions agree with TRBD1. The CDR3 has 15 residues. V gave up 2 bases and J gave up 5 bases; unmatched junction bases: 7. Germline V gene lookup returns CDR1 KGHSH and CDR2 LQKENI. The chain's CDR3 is CASSPNTGGKTEAFF. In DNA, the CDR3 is TGTGCCAGCTCACCAAACACAGGGGGTAAGACTGAAGCTTTCTTT.

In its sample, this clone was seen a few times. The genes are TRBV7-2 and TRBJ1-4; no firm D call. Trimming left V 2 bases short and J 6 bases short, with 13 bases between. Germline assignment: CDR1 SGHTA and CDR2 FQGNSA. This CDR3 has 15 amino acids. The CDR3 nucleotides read TGTGCCAGCAGCTTAATCTGGTCTCAGGATGAAAAACTGTTTTTT. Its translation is CASSLIWSQDEKLFF.

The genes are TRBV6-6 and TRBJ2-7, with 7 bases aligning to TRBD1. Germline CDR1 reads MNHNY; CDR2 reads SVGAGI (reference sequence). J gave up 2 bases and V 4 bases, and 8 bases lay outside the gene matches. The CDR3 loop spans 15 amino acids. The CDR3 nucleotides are TGTGCCAGCAGTTCCACTGACAGGGTCGCCTACGAGCAGTACTTC. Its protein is CASSSTDRVAYEQYF.

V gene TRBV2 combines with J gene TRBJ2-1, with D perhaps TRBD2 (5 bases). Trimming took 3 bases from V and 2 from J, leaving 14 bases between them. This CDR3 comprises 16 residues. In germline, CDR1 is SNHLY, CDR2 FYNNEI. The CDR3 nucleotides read TGTGCCAGCAGTGAGCTCGCGGGTGGGGCCTACAATGAGCAGTTCTTC. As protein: CASSELAGGAYNEQFF.

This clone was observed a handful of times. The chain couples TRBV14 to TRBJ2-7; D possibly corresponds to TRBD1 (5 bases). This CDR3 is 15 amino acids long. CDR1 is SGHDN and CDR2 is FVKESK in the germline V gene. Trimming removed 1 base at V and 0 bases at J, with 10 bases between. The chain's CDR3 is CASSQASGHSYEQYF. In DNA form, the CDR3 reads TGTGCCAGCAGCCAAGCCTCAGGGCACTCCTACGAGCAGTACTTC.

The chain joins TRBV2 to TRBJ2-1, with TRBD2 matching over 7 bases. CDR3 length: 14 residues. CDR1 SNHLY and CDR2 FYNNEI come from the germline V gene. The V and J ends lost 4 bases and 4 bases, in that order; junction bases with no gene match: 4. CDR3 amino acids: CASSGGSIYNEQFF. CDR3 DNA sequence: TGTGCCAGCAGTGGCGGGAGCATTTACAATGAGCAGTTCTTC.

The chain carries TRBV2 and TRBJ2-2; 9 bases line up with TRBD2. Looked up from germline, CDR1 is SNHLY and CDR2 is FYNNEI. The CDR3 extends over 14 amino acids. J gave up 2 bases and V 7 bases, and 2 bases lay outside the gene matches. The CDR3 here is CASTSGTNTGELFF. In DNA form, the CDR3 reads TGTGCCAGCACTAGCGGGACAAACACCGGGGAGCTGTTTTTT.

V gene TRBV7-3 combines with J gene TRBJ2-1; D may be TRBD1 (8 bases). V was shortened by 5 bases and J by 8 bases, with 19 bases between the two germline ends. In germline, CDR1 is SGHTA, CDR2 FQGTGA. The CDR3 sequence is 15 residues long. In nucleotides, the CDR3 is TGTGCCAGCAGCGCCAGGGGGCGGGAGTATGATGAGCAGTTCTTC. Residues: CASSARGREYDEQFF.

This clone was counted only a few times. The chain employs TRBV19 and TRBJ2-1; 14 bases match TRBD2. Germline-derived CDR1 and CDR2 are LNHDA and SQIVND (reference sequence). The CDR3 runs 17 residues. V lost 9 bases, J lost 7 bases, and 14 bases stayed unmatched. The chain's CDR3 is CASHPGLAGVIYNEQFF. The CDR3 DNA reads TGTGCCAGCCATCCGGGACTAGCGGGAGTAATATATAATGAGCAGTTCTTC. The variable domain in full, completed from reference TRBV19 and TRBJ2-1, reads DGGITQSPKYLFRKEGQNVTLSCEQNLNHDAMYWYRQDPGQGLRLIYYSQIVNDFQKGDIAEGYSVSREKKESFPLTVTSAQKNPTAFYLCASHPGLAGVIYNEQFFGPGTRLTVL.

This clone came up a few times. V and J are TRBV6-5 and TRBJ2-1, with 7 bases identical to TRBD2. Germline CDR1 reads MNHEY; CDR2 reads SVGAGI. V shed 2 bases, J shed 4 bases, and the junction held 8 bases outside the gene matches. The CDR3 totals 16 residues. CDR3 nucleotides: TGTGCCAGCAGTTACGGGGGACTAACCTCATACAATGAGCAGTTCTTC. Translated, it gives CASSYGGLTSYNEQFF.

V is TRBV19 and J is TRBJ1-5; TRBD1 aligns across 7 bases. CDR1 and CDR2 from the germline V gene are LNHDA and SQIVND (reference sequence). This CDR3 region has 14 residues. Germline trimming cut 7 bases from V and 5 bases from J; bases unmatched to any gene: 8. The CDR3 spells CASNRGEADQPQHF. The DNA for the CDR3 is TGTGCCAGTAACAGGGGAGAGGCGGATCAGCCCCAGCATTTT.

CDR3 DNA sequence: TGTGCCAGCTCACCTGAGGCGGGTGCGAACACCGGGGAGCTGTTTTTT. Translated, it gives CASSPEAGANTGELFF. The chain recombines TRBV18 with TRBJ2-2, with D perhaps TRBD2 (5 bases). V was shortened by 3 bases and J by 0 bases, with 11 bases between the two germline ends. Germline CDR1 KGHSH, CDR2 LQKENI. The CDR3 sequence is 16 residues long.

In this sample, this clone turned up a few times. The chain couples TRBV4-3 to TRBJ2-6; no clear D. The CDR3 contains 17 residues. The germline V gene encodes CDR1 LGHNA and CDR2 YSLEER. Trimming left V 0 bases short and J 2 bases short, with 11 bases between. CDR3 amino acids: CASSQDLVLAGANVLTF. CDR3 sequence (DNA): TGCGCCAGCAGCCAAGATCTAGTGCTAGCTGGGGCCAACGTCCTGACTTTC.